This TCR beta chain was observed in a study of vaccination and CD4 T cells after COVID-19. General study findings and limits: Spike mono-reactivity held for 304 of 307 vaccine-specific clones in convalescent patients.

With the Oncomine TCR Beta short-read assay, DNA from cultured CD4+ T cells was sequenced. TCRdb independently ran MiXCR on the PCR reads; one entry per CDR3 protein. Of roughly 15,000 distinct CDR3 sequences in the sample, roughly 29% were seen once. The treatment is: roughly 10-day PBMC culture with coronavirus spike peptide pools or control peptides (ViraFEST assay). TCR sequencing followed the expansion of antigen-specific T cells with peptide pools in ViraFEST. About this clonotype itself: The antigen is not known.

Sequencing used cultured CD4+ T cells from blood. The receptor's source is a human donor with COVID-19.

The DNA for the CDR3 is TGTGCCAGCAGCCGGCCACTAGCGGACCAAGAGACCCAGTACTTC. Its translation: CASSRPLADQETQYF. This rearrangement joins TRBV7-9 to TRBJ2-5; 8 bases align to TRBD2. Per the germline V gene, CDR1 is SEHNR and CDR2 is FQNEAQ (reference sequence). This CDR3 comprises 15 residues. After removal of 5 bases from V and 0 bases from J, the junction contained 5 bases not matched to a gene.